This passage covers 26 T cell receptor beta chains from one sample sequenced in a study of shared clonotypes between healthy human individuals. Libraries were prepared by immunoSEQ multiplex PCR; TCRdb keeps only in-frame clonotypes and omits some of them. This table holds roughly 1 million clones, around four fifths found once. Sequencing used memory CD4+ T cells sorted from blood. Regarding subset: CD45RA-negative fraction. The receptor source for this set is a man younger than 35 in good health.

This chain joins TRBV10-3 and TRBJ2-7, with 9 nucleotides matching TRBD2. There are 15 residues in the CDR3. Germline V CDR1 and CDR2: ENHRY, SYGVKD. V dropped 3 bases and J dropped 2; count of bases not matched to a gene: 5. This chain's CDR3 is CAISDRGRDAYEQYF. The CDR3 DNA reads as TGTGCCATCAGTGATCGCGGGAGGGACGCCTACGAGCAGTACTTC.

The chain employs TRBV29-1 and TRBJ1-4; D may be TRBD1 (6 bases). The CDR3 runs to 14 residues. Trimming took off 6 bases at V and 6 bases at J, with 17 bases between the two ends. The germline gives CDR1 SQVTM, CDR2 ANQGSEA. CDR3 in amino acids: CSVGRGSRDEKLFF. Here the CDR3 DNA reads TGCAGCGTGGGCAGGGGATCACGGGATGAAAAACTGTTTTTT.

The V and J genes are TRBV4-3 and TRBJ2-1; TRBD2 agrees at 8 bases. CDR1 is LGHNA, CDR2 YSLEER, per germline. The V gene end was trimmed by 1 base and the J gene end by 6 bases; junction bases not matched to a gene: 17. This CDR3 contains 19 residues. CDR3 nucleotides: TGCGCCAGCAGCCAAGCCCTCATGTGGAGCGGGAGAAGAGGCAATGAGCAGTTCTTC. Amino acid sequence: CASSQALMWSGRRGNEQFF.

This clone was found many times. This chain's CDR3 is CASSESPWGRNEQYF. CDR3 coding DNA: TGCGCCAGCAGTGAGTCGCCATGGGGCAGGAACGAGCAGTACTTC. V gene TRBV10-2 combines with J gene TRBJ2-7, with TRBD1 as a possible D gene (5 bases). V was trimmed by 0 bases and J by 5 bases, leaving 14 bases between them. CDR1 is WSHSY, CDR2 SAAADI, per germline. CDR3 size: 15 residues.

The CDR3 loop reads CASSLYRGKNEQYF. The CDR3 region has the DNA TGCGCCAGCAGCTTATACAGGGGGAAGAACGAGCAGTACTTC. The gene calls are TRBV5-1 and TRBJ2-7; 8 nucleotides agree with TRBD1. The CDR3 spans 14 residues. Germline V lookup: CDR1 SGHRS, CDR2 YFSETQ. Trimming at V came to 2 bases and at J to 5 bases, leaving 6 bases not matched to a gene.

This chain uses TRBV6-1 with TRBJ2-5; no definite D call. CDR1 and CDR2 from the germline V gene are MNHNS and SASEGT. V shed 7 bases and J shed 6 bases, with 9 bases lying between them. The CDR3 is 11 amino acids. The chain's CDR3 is CASKAGQTQYF. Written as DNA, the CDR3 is TGTGCCAGCAAGGCCGGCCAGACCCAGTACTTC.

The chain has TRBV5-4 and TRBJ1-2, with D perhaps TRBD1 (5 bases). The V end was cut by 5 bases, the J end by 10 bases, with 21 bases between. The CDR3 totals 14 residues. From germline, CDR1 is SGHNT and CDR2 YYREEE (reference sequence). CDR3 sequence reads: CASRSLGEKPNYTF. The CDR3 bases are TGTGCCAGCAGATCCTTGGGGGAGAAGCCTAACTACACCTTC.

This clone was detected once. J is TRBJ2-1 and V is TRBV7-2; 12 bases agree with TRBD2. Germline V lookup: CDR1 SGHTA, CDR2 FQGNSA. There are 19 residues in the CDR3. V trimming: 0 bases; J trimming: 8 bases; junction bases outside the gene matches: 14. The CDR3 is CASSLARGPSGGAMDEQFF. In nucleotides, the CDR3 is TGTGCCAGCAGCTTAGCACGTGGTCCTAGCGGGGGGGCGATGGATGAGCAGTTCTTC.

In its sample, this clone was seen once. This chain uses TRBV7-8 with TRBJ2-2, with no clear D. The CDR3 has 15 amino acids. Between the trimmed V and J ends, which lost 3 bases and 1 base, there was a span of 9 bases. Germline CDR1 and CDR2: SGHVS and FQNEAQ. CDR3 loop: CASSLRSGNTGELFF. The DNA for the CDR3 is TGTGCCAGCAGCTTGAGGTCGGGGAACACCGGGGAGCTGTTTTTT.

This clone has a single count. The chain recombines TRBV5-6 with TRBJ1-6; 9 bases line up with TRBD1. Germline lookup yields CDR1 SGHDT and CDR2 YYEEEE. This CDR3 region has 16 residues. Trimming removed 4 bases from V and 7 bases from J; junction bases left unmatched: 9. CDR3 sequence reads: CASSRERDRGNSPLHF. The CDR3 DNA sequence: TGTGCCAGCAGCAGAGAACGAGACAGGGGGAATTCACCCCTCCACTTT.

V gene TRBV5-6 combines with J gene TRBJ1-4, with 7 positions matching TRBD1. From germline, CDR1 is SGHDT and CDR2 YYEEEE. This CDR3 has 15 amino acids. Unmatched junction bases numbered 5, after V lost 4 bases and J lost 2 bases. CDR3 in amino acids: CASSGGTATNEKLFF. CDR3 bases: TGTGCCAGCAGCGGAGGGACAGCCACTAATGAAAAACTGTTTTTT.

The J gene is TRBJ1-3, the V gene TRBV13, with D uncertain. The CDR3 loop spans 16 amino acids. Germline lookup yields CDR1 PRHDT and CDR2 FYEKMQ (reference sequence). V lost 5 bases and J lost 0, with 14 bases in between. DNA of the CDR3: TGTGCCAGCAGCCCGGTGGGAAGCCTCTCTGGAAACACCATATATTTT. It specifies CASSPVGSLSGNTIYF.

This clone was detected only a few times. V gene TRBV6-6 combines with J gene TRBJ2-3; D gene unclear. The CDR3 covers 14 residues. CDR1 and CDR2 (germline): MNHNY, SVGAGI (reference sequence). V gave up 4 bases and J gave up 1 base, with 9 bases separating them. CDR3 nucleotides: TGTGCCAGCAGTTGGGCCCCCGGCACAGATACGCAGTATTTT. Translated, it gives CASSWAPGTDTQYF.

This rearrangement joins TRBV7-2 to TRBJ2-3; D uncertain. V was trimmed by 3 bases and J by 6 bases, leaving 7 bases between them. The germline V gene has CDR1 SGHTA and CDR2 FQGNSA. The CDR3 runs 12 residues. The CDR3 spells CASSFSVDTQYF. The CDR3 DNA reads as TGTGCCAGCAGCTTTTCCGTGGATACGCAGTATTTT.

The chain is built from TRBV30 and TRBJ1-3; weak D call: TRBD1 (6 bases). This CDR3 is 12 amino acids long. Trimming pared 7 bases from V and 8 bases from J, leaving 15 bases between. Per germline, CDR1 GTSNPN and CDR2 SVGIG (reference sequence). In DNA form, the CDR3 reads TGTGCCTCACATTCGGGGGGCCACACCATATATTTT. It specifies CASHSGGHTIYF.

Here the CDR3 DNA reads TGTGCCAGCAGCACTGGGACAGGGGTGGCCTTTGGCTATGGCTACACCTTC. Translating it yields CASSTGTGVAFGYGYTF. The chain is built from TRBV21-1 and TRBJ1-2; the table's D call TRBD1 went unverified against the DNA. TRBV21-1 is designated a pseudogene. The CDR3 consists of 17 residues.

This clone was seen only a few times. CDR3 amino acids: CAWSGPTEAFF. The CDR3 DNA is TGTGCCTGGAGTGGGCCCACTGAAGCTTTCTTT. The V and J genes are TRBV30 and TRBJ1-1; D uncertain. Trimming removed 1 base at V and 4 bases at J, with 4 bases between. CDR3 length: 11 residues. Germline V gene sequence: CDR1 GTSNPN, CDR2 SVGIG (reference sequence).

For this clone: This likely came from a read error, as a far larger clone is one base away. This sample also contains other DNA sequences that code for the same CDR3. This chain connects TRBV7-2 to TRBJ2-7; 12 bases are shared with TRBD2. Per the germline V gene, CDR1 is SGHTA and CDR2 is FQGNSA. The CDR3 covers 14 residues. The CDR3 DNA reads TGTGCCAGCAGCCTAGCGGGGGGGCCCTACGAGCAGTACTTC. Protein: CASSLAGGPYEQYF.

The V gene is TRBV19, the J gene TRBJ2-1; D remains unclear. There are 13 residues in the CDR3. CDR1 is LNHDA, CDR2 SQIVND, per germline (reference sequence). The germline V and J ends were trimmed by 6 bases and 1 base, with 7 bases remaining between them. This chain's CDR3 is CASSRVSYNEQFF. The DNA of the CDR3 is TGTGCCAGTAGCCGAGTGTCCTACAATGAGCAGTTCTTC. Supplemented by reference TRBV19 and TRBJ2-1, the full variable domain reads DGGITQSPKYLFRKEGQNVTLSCEQNLNHDAMYWYRQDPGQGLRLIYYSQIVNDFQKGDIAEGYSVSREKKESFPLTVTSAQKNPTAFYLCASSRVSYNEQFFGPGTRLTVL.

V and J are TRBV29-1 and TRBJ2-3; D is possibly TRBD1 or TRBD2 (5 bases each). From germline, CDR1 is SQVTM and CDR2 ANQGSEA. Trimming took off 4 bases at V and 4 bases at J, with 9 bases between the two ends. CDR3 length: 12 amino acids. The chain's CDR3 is CSVARDADTQYF. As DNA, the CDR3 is TGCAGCGTTGCCAGGGACGCAGATACGCAGTATTTT.

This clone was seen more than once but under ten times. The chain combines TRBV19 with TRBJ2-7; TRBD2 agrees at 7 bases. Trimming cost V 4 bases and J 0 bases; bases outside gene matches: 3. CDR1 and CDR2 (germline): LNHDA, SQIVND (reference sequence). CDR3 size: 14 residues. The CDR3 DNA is TGTGCCAGTAGTAGGGGGGGAAGCTCCTACGAGCAGTACTTC. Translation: CASSRGGSSYEQYF.

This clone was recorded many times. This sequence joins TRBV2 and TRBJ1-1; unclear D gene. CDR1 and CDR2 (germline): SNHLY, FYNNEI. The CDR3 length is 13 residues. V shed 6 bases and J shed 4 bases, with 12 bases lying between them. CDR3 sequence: CASRREGSTEAFF. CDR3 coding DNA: TGTGCCAGCAGACGGGAGGGAAGCACTGAAGCTTTCTTT.

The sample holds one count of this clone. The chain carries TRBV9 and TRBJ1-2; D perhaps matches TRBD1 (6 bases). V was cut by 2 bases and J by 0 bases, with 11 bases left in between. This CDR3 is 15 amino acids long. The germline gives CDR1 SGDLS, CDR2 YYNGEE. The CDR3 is CASSVTTGTNYGYTF. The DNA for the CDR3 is TGTGCCAGCAGCGTTACGACAGGTACTAACTATGGCTACACCTTC.

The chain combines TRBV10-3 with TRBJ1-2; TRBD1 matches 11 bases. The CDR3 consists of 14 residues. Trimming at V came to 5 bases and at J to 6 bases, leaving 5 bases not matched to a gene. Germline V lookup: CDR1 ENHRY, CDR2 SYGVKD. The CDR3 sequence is CAISQDRGRDGYTF. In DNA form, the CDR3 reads TGTGCCATCAGTCAGGACAGGGGGCGCGATGGCTACACCTTC.

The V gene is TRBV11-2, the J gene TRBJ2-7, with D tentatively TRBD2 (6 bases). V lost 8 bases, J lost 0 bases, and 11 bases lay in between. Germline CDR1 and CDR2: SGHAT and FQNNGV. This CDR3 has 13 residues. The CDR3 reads CASAGTRSYEQYF. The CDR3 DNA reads TGTGCCAGCGCGGGGACCCGCTCCTACGAGCAGTACTTC.

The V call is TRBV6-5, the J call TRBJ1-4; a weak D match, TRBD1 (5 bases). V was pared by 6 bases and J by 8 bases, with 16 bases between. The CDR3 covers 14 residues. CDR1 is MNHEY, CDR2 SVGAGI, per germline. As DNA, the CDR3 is TGTGCCAGCAGCGAGGGGAGGGGACGAGAAAAACTGTTTTTT. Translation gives CASSEGRGREKLFF.